This T cell receptor (beta chain) was documented in a study of T cells in Graves' hyperthyroidism and ophthalmopathy. Study as a whole: Before treatment of any kind, peripheral blood was taken at initial diagnosis.

Amplification targeted TCR beta CDR3 regions from RNA transcripts. The TCR CDR3 first-round RT-PCR relied on the HTBI primer set. TCRdb redid the calling of the multiplex PCR reads with MiXCR, one entry per CDR3 protein. Here the sample spans about 380,000 distinct CDR3 sequences, roughly 18% being singletons. CDR1 is KGHSH and CDR2 is LQKENI in the germline V gene. The CDR3 sequence is 14 residues long. V was pared by 4 bases and J by 1 base, with 10 bases between. This clonotype was counted at least ten times. The specimen sequenced was blood. The receptor was isolated from a man between 18 and 29 years old with Graves' ophthalmopathy. This sequence joins TRBV18 and TRBJ2-5; D remains unclear. CDR3 DNA: TGTGCCAGCTCACGAGGACGGACCCAAGAGACCCAGTACTTC. The encoded protein is CASSRGRTQETQYF.